This T cell receptor (beta chain) derives from a study of early T cells in non-severe SARS-CoV-2 infection. At the level of the study: Bulk RNA from unsorted whole blood was sequenced; chains were unpaired.

Looked up from germline, CDR1 is MNHEY and CDR2 is SMNVEV (reference sequence). This CDR3 is 13 amino acids long. With 5 bases clipped from V and 10 bases from J, the junction kept 9 bases outside the gene matches. Only a few counts were recorded for this clonotype. As yet, its antigen is unknown. Study-wide results and caveats: Private and CD4 specificities were missed by VDJdb matching, which favored anti-spike CD8 responses.

Attachment of unique molecular identifiers was made to individual cDNA molecules. TCRdb reprocessed the 5' RACE reads via MiXCR and lists one record per CDR3 protein. The repertoire holds roughly 48,000 distinct CDR3 sequences, with over 3.5% as singletons. Sequencing was done on a sample of whole blood. This sequence originates from an adult who was a healthcare worker with PCR-confirmed SARS-CoV-2 infection or an uninfected control (not recorded which). This sequence joins TRBV27 and TRBJ1-1, with TRBD1 identical over 8 bases. The CDR3 nucleotides are TGTGCCAGCAGTACGCCGGACAGGGCGAGAGCTTTCTTT. Translated, it gives CASSTPDRARAFF.